A selection of T cell receptor beta chains follows, all from one sample in a study of T-cell reconstitution after alpha-beta-depleted transplantation in children. TCRdb re-called the PCR reads through MiXCR, storing one row per CDR3 protein. The table shows roughly 610,000 distinct CDR3 sequences, with 8% to 11% occurring only once. This sample comprised PBMCs from the stem cell graft donor, obtained from the stem cell graft. The receptors were sampled from a human donor who donated a stem cell graft to a child with acute myeloid leukemia. Each CDR3 is given without its conserved first and last residue. The order of the fields is J gene, V gene, CDR3 protein.

TRBJ2-7 | TRBV12-3/TRBV12-4 | ASSFSLKAGSTYEQY
TRBJ2-1 | TRBV5-1 | ASSLFGSYNEQF
TRBJ2-1 | TRBV3-1 | ASSDPRTSGSNEQF
TRBJ2-2 | TRBV29-1 | SVEGQGYGELF
TRBJ2-5 | TRBV14 | ASSQYRAAGETQY
TRBJ2-1 | TRBV7-2 | ASSGTGPQF
TRBJ1-6 | TRBV11-2 | ASSLEGRQLSSYNSPLH
TRBJ2-7 | TRBV29-1 | SVEPGGRGSEQY
TRBJ2-3 | TRBV2 | ASSVQGLNTDTQY
TRBJ2-7 | TRBV27 | ASSYRESYEQY
TRBJ2-7 | TRBV7-9 | ASSLALSRSGEQY
TRBJ2-1 | TRBV9 | ASSPLGTSAHEQF
TRBJ1-2 | TRBV28 | ASLDGGYT
TRBJ2-1 | TRBV5-1 | ASSLSGRVPGSYNEQF
TRBJ2-5 | TRBV7-9 | ASSLRATTAQETQY
TRBJ2-1 | TRBV6-2/TRBV6-3 | ASGEPTGSGARSYEQF
TRBJ2-1 | TRBV27 | ASSSPGAGVKHEQF
TRBJ1-5 | TRBV7-2 | ASSLAHTGYQRLQNQPQH
TRBJ1-4 | TRBV29-1 | SGQGGGTNEKLF
TRBJ2-7 | TRBV12-3/TRBV12-4 | ASNQAGSSYEQY
TRBJ2-7 | TRBV7-2 | ASSLGRRAGDYEQY
TRBJ2-1 | TRBV20-1 | SAGTSGSQEQF
TRBJ2-1 | TRBV4-2 | ASSPSPQYNEQF
TRBJ2-7 | TRBV20-1 | SARKQGVWEQY
TRBJ2-7 | TRBV9 | ASSVDPQGPIYEQY
TRBJ2-7 | TRBV29-1 | SVSGQGADEQY
TRBJ2-7 | TRBV20-1 | SARVTYEQY
TRBJ2-1 | TRBV28 | ASSQSGTGEINEQF